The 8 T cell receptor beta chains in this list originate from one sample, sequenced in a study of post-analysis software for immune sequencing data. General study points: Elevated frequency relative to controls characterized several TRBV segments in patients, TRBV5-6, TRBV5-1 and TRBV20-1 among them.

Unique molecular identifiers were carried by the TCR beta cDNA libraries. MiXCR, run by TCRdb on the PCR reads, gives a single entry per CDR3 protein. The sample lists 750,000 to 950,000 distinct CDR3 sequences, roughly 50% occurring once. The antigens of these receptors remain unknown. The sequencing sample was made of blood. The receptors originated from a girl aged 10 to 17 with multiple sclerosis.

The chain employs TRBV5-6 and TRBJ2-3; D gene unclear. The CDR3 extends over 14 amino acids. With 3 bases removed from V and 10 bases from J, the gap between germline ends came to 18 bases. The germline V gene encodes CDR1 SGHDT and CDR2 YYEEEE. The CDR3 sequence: CASSWARLGEAQYF. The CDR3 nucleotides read TGTGCCAGCAGCTGGGCAAGGCTCGGTGAGGCGCAGTATTTT.

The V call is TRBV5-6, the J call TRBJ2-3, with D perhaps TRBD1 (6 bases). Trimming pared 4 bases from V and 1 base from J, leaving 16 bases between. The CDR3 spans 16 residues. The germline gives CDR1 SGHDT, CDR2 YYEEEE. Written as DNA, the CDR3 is TGTGCCAGCAGCAGTCAACAGGGTAGCGGCACAGATACGCAGTATTTT. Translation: CASSSQQGSGTDTQYF.

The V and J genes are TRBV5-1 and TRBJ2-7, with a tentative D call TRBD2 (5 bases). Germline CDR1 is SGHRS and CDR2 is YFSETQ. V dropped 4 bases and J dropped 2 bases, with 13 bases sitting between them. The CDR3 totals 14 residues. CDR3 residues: CASSRGLPPYEQYF. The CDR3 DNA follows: TGCGCCAGCAGCCGGGGATTGCCCCCCTACGAGCAGTACTTC.

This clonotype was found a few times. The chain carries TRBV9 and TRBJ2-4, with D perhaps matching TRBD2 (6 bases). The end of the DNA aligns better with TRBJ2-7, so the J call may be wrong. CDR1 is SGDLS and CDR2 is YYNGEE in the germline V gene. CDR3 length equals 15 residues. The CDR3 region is CASGPRASANVEQYF. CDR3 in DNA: TGTGCCAGCGGTCCCCGGGCTAGCGCTAACGTCGAGCAGTACTTC.

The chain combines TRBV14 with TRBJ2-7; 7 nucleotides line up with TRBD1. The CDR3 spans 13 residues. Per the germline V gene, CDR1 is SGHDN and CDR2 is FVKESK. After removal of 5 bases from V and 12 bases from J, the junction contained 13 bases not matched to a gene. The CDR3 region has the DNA TGTGCCAGCAGCTCCTGGGACAGCGTAGTGCGGTACTTC. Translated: CASSSWDSVVRYF.

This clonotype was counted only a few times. CDR3 protein: CASRYSSGYQETQYF. For the CDR3, the DNA is TGCGCCAGCAGATATAGTAGCGGGTACCAAGAGACCCAGTACTTC. J is TRBJ2-5 and V is TRBV5-1; 7 positions agree with TRBD2. J gave up 0 bases and V 5 bases, and 7 bases lay outside the gene matches. Germline CDR1 SGHRS, CDR2 YFSETQ. This CDR3 is built from 15 residues.

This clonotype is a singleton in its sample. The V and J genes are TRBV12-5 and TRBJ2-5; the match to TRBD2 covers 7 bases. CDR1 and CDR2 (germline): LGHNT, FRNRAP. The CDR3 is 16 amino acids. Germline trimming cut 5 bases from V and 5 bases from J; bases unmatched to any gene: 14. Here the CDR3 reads CASGPSRVVGGETQYF. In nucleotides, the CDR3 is TGTGCTAGTGGTCCCAGCCGAGTCGTGGGGGGGGAGACCCAGTACTTC.

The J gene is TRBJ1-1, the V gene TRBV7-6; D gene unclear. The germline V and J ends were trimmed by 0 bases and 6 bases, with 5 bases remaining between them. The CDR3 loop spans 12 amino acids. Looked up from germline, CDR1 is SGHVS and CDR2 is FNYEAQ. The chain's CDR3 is CASSLARAEAFF. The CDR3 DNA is TGTGCCAGCAGCTTAGCCCGCGCTGAAGCTTTCTTT.